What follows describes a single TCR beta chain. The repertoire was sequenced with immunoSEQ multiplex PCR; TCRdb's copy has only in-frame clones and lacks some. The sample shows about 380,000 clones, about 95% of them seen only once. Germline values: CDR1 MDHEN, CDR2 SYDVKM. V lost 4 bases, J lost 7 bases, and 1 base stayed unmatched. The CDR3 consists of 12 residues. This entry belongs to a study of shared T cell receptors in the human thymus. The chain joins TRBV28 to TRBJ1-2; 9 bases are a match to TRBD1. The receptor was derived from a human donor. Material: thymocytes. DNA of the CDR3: TGTGCCAGCAGTTGGGACAGGGTTGGCTACACCTTC. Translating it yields CASSWDRVGYTF.